These 16 T cell receptor beta chains originate from one sample sequenced in a study of vaccination effects on CD4 cells after COVID-19. TCRdb's copy holds only in-frame clones and misses some; the assay was immunoSEQ multiplex PCR. The repertoire has some 60,000 clones, approximately 72% of them found once; the top ten carry 4.3%. Having been cultured for under twelve days, the cells underwent CD4+ T cell isolation. Subjects were given two BNT162b2 or mRNA-1273 vaccine doses. Which antigens these TCRs recognize remains unknown. The sequencing used CD4+ T cells from PBMCs cultured without peptide, collected after COVID-19 vaccination. All receptors derive from a human donor who received a COVID-19 vaccine.

This clone was detected once. This rearrangement joins TRBV6-5 to TRBJ2-5; D may be TRBD2 (6 bases). Germline V CDR1 and CDR2: MNHEY, SVGAGI. V lost 5 bases, J lost 0 bases, and 10 bases lay in between. The CDR3 extends over 14 amino acids. The CDR3 protein is CASSTSPNQETQYF. The CDR3 nucleotides read TGTGCCAGCAGTACTAGCCCAAACCAAGAGACCCAGTACTTC.

The chain is built from TRBV6-2 or TRBV6-3 and TRBJ2-4; 9 positions match TRBD1. In germline, CDR1 is MNHEY, CDR2 SVGEGT. The CDR3 is 16 residues long. J lost 1 base, V lost 6 bases, and 7 bases had no gene match. DNA for the CDR3: TGTGCCAGCAGCCTAACAGGGGGCTTCGCCAAAAACATTCAGTACTTC. This translates into CASSLTGGFAKNIQYF.

V and J are TRBV7-2 and TRBJ1-2; D remains ambiguous. V shed 1 base and J shed 4 bases, with 10 bases lying between them. CDR3 length equals 14 residues. Germline V gene sequence: CDR1 SGHTA, CDR2 FQGNSA. CDR3: CASSLGRGTYGYTF. CDR3 coding DNA: TGTGCCAGCAGCTTAGGTCGGGGTACCTATGGCTACACCTTC.

The J gene is TRBJ1-1, the V gene TRBV25-1, with 9 bases identical to TRBD1. Trimming at V came to 4 bases and at J to 4 bases, leaving 7 bases not matched to a gene. The CDR3 is made up of 15 amino acids. The V gene's germline CDR1 is MGHDK and CDR2 SYGVNS. The CDR3, as DNA: TGTGCCAGCAGTGGAGCCATGACAGGGGGCACTGAAGCTTTCTTT. This sequence encodes CASSGAMTGGTEAFF.

V gene TRBV12-3 or TRBV12-4 combines with J gene TRBJ1-2, with D possibly being TRBD1 (5 bases). The CDR3 has 12 residues. Trimming pared 4 bases from V and 2 bases from J, leaving 5 bases between. For the CDR3, the DNA is TGTGCCAGCAGTTCAGGGAACTATGGCTACACCTTC. Translation gives CASSSGNYGYTF.

The chain employs TRBV7-2 and TRBJ2-3, with TRBD2 matching 9 bases. CDR1 and CDR2 from the germline V gene are SGHTA and FQGNSA. Trimming removed 4 bases from V and 4 bases from J; junction bases left unmatched: 9. The CDR3 sequence is 16 residues long. This CDR3 is CASSSRPAGGPDTQYF. CDR3 in DNA: TGTGCCAGCAGCTCCCGACCAGCGGGAGGCCCAGATACGCAGTATTTT.

This chain connects TRBV10-3 to TRBJ2-4; 7 nucleotides match TRBD1. V lost 2 bases and J lost 1; bases outside the gene matches: 5. The CDR3 is 16 residues long. Germline loops: CDR1 ENHRY, CDR2 SYGVKD. CDR3 amino acids: CAISEKGAAAKNIQYF. The DNA of the CDR3 is TGTGCCATCAGTGAGAAGGGGGCTGCGGCCAAAAACATTCAGTACTTC.

The V and J genes are TRBV27 and TRBJ2-3; 10 bases align to TRBD2. V dropped 6 bases and J dropped 6; count of bases not matched to a gene: 30. The germline V gene has CDR1 MNHEY and CDR2 SMNVEV (reference sequence). This CDR3 is built from 22 residues. The chain's CDR3 is CASRAAVRGGLYFSGRTDTQYF. The CDR3 DNA sequence: TGTGCCAGCAGGGCAGCAGTCCGGGGGGGCCTATACTTTAGCGGGAGGACTGATACGCAGTATTTT.

This clone has a single count. This chain's CDR3 is CASSPEFGNQPQHF. CDR3 nucleotides: TGTGCCAGCAGCCCCGAGTTCGGCAATCAGCCCCAGCATTTT. The chain is built from TRBV28 and TRBJ1-5; no clear D. This CDR3 comprises 14 residues. The germline V gene has CDR1 MDHEN and CDR2 SYDVKM. V dropped 6 bases and J dropped 2 bases, with 11 bases sitting between them.

The chain carries TRBV6-6 and TRBJ2-1, with D possibly matching TRBD2 (6 bases). Germline V gene lookup returns CDR1 MNHNY and CDR2 SVGAGI (reference sequence). Trimming stripped 5 bases from V and 6 bases from J, with 14 bases between. The CDR3 runs to 14 residues. For the CDR3, the DNA is TGTGCCAGCAGTCCAGTCCGGGGGACCAATGAGCAGTTCTTC. It yields the protein CASSPVRGTNEQFF.

The chain employs TRBV6-5 and TRBJ1-1; unclear D gene. Trimming took 10 bases from V and 3 from J, leaving 21 bases between them. The CDR3 sequence is 15 residues long. From germline, CDR1 is MNHEY and CDR2 SVGAGI. The CDR3, as DNA: TGTGCCACCGCAGTTAAGAGTGTGAGTCACACTGAAGCTTTCTTT. This translates into CATAVKSVSHTEAFF.

The chain carries TRBV7-6 and TRBJ1-5; TRBD1 is a possible D gene (6 bases). The V gene's germline CDR1 is SGHVS and CDR2 FNYEAQ. The CDR3 is made up of 17 amino acids. V was pared by 4 bases and J by 2 bases, with 18 bases between. The CDR3 reads CASSSGGPGLGNQPQHF. CDR3 sequence (DNA): TGTGCCAGCAGCTCTGGGGGCCCCGGGTTAGGCAATCAGCCCCAGCATTTT.

The J gene is TRBJ1-2, the V gene TRBV3-1 (or the pseudogene TRBV3-2); D not resolved. CDR1 is LGHDT, CDR2 YNNKEL, per germline (reference sequence). The CDR3 runs to 15 residues. Trimming cost V 4 bases and J 1 base, with 13 bases left between them. The CDR3 is CASSPSPSGNYGYTF. The CDR3 DNA reads as TGTGCCAGCAGCCCCTCCCCCTCCGGTAACTATGGCTACACCTTC.

In this sample, this clone turned up once. V is TRBV19 and J is TRBJ1-1; a possible D gene is TRBD1 (6 bases). The ends were cut back, 3 bases at V and 2 bases at J, with 13 bases in the middle. CDR1 is LNHDA, CDR2 SQIVND, per germline (reference sequence). CDR3 size: 15 residues. CDR3 bases: TGTGCCAGTAGTATGGGGGCGGTTAGCAACACTGAAGCTTTCTTT. Translated, it gives CASSMGAVSNTEAFF.

V gene TRBV14 combines with J gene TRBJ1-2; D remains unclear. V was pared by 1 base and J by 9 bases, with 9 bases between. Germline V gene sequence: CDR1 SGHDN, CDR2 FVKESK. The CDR3 is 12 residues long. As DNA, the CDR3 is TGTGCCAGCAGCCAAGGTTGGGGTAGCTACACCTTC. Protein product: CASSQGWGSYTF.

The chain recombines TRBV7-8 with TRBJ1-4, with D possibly matching TRBD1 (6 bases). The V end lost 6 bases, the J end lost 5 bases, and 10 bases lay between the germline ends. This CDR3 contains 13 residues. The V gene's germline CDR1 is SGHVS and CDR2 FQNEAQ. The CDR3 reads CASSSDRNEKLFF. The CDR3 DNA reads as TGTGCCAGCAGTTCGGACAGAAATGAAAAACTGTTTTTT. The full variable domain, in which reference TRBV7-8 and TRBJ1-4 provide the parts outside the CDR3, is GAGVSQSPRYKVAKRGQDVALRCDPISGHVSLFWYQQALGQGPEFLTYFQNEAQLDKSGLPSDRFFAERPEGSVSTLKIQRTQQEDSAVYLCASSSDRNEKLFFGSGTQLSVL.